This is a list of T cell receptor beta chains from one sample in a study of Graves' ophthalmopathy and Graves' hyperthyroidism. TCRdb passed the multiplex PCR reads through MiXCR, listing each CDR3 protein once. The sample yields roughly 400,000 distinct CDR3 sequences, 15% seen once. Sequencing was carried out using peripheral blood. These receptors came from a woman aged 18-29 years with stable Graves' hyperthyroidism. CDR3s include the opening cysteine and the closing phenylalanine or tryptophan. D genes are given only for firm matches. Rows may omit the clone size; those that give it use once, few, many or a size class.

D	size	V	J	CDR3	DNA
-	many	TRBV11-2	TRBJ1-2	CASSLSGLRDGYTF	TGTGCCAGCAGCTTATCAGGGCTAAGAGATGGCTACACCTTC
TRBD1	few	TRBV12-3/TRBV12-4	TRBJ2-2	CASSFDQGVVGELFF	TGTGCCAGCAGTTTTGACCAGGGGGTAGTGGGGGAGCTGTTTTTT
TRBD1	many	TRBV6-2/TRBV6-3	TRBJ1-1	CASQQGAWAEAFF	TGTGCCAGCCAACAGGGGGCTTGGGCTGAAGCTTTCTTT
TRBD1	few	TRBV7-9	TRBJ2-5	CASSNSGTGGRETQYF	TGTGCCAGCAGCAATTCCGGGACAGGGGGCAGAGAGACCCAGTACTTC
TRBD1	many	TRBV20-1	TRBJ1-1	CSAIRSGTGGYTEAFF	TGCAGTGCTATCCGATCCGGGACAGGGGGGTACACTGAAGCTTTCTTT
-	once	TRBV20-1	TRBJ2-6	CSARDPSGGGGSGANVLTF	TGCAGTGCTAGAGATCCCTCCGGAGGGGGCGGCTCTGGGGCCAACGTCCTGACTTTC
TRBD1	many	TRBV11-2	TRBJ1-1	CASSHTRQGGGRSPEAFF	TGTGCCAGCAGCCACACCAGACAGGGAGGAGGTCGAAGCCCTGAAGCTTTCTTT
-	many	TRBV7-9	TRBJ2-7	CASSFDGGSYEQYF	TGTGCCAGCAGCTTCGACGGGGGATCCTACGAGCAGTACTTC
-	-	TRBV7-2	TRBJ2-5	CASSSQVSGETQYF	TGTGCAAGCAGCTCACAGGTCTCAGGGGAGACCCAGTACTTC
-	-	TRBV5-1	TRBJ2-7	CASSLADTSYEQYF	TGCGCCAGCAGCTTGGCGGACACATCCTACGAGCAGTACTTC
-	many	TRBV6-1	TRBJ1-5	CASRGDPNQPQHF	TGTGCCAGCAGGGGGGATCCTAATCAGCCCCAGCATTTT
TRBD1	many	TRBV18	TRBJ1-2	CASSPTKQGNYGYTF	TGTGCCAGCTCACCAACGAAACAGGGGAACTATGGCTACACCTTC
-	many	TRBV12-3/TRBV12-4	TRBJ1-5	CASSLQAGNQPQHF	TGTGCCAGCAGTTTACAGGCAGGGAATCAGCCCCAGCATTTT
TRBD1	-	TRBV24-1	TRBJ2-2	CASCSGTGKLAGELFF	TGTGCCAGCTGCTCCGGGACAGGGAAATTGGCCGGGGAGCTGTTTTTT
-	many	TRBV28	TRBJ2-5	CASSQIGGTQYF	TGTGCCAGCAGCCAAATAGGGGGGACCCAGTACTTC
-	many	TRBV24-1	TRBJ2-7	CATSDPRAGAYEQYF	TGTGCCACCAGTGACCCTCGGGCAGGAGCCTACGAGCAGTACTTC
-	few	TRBV5-1	TRBJ1-2	CASSPVGGTNYGYTF	TGCGCCAGCAGCCCAGTCGGAGGAACTAACTATGGCTACACCTTC
-	many	TRBV27	TRBJ2-6	CASSLRLSGANVLTF	TGTGCCAGCAGTTTAAGACTCTCTGGGGCCAACGTCCTGACTTTC
-	many	TRBV12-3/TRBV12-4	TRBJ2-7	CASSLSASDEQYF	TGTGCCAGCAGTTTATCCGCTAGCGACGAGCAGTACTTC
TRBD1	many	TRBV12-5	TRBJ1-1	CASGLQILGQGARMNTEAFF	TGTGCTAGTGGTTTGCAAATACTGGGACAGGGGGCCAGGATGAACACTGAAGCTTTCTTT
-	many	TRBV5-5	TRBJ1-5	CASSLTRVQPQHF	TGTGCCAGCAGCTTAACCAGGGTTCAGCCCCAGCATTTT
-	once	TRBV6-5	TRBJ2-7	CASSYSATGLSYEQYF	TGTGCCAGCAGTTACTCGGCCACAGGTCTCTCCTACGAGCAGTACTTC
-	many	TRBV19	TRBJ1-1	CASWDLGGNTEAFF	TGTGCCAGTTGGGACCTTGGGGGGAACACTGAAGCTTTCTTT
-	-	TRBV24-1	TRBJ2-2	CATSADRELFF	TGTGCCACCAGCGCTGACCGGGAGCTGTTTTTT
TRBD1	many	TRBV12-3/TRBV12-4	TRBJ2-7	CASTRDSSYEQYF	TGTGCCAGCACCCGGGACAGCTCCTACGAGCAGTACTTC
-	many	TRBV27	TRBJ2-7	CASSLFNPGTNYEQYF	TGTGCCAGCAGTTTATTTAATCCCGGGACAAACTACGAGCAGTACTTC
-	many	TRBV4-1	TRBJ1-1	CASSRTGFTEAFF	TGCGCCAGCAGCCGAACAGGGTTCACTGAAGCTTTCTTT
-	many	TRBV6-5	TRBJ1-2	CASSYRSDRPSRYGYTF	TGTGCCAGCAGTTACCGATCTGACAGGCCCAGTCGGTATGGCTACACCTTC
-	once	TRBV6-1	TRBJ1-1	CASSRSANTEAFF	TGTGCCAGCAGTCGGTCAGCGAACACTGAAGCTTTCTTT
-	many	TRBV10-3	TRBJ2-5	CAIRGHSETQYF	TGTGCCATCAGGGGACATTCAGAGACCCAGTACTTC
-	many	TRBV6-6	TRBJ2-7	CASESSPGGNEQYF	TGTGCCAGCGAGTCCTCCCCCGGAGGGAACGAGCAGTACTTC
-	-	TRBV11-2	TRBJ2-5	CASSLLTPRAQETQYF	TGTGCCAGCAGCTTATTAACGCCGAGGGCCCAAGAGACCCAGTACTTC
TRBD2	many	TRBV4-1	TRBJ2-7	CASSQESSGGASYEQYF	TGCGCCAGCAGCCAGGAATCTAGCGGGGGGGCCTCCTACGAGCAGTACTTC
-	many	TRBV29-1	TRBJ1-1	CSVEQVAEAFF	TGCAGCGTTGAACAAGTCGCTGAAGCTTTCTTT
-	many	TRBV6-5	TRBJ1-5	CASSSRGAVQPQHF	TGTGCCAGCAGTTCCAGGGGCGCCGTTCAGCCCCAGCATTTT
-	-	TRBV5-1	TRBJ2-6	CASSLGRGRDPGANVLTF	TGCGCCAGCAGCTTGGGGAGGGGGCGCGACCCTGGGGCCAACGTCCTGACTTTC
-	-	TRBV6-5	TRBJ2-5	CASSYSQETQYF	TGTGCCAGCAGTTACTCACAAGAGACCCAGTACTTC
-	many	TRBV6-1	TRBJ2-5	CASSERAGETQYF	TGTGCCAGCAGTGAAAGGGCGGGAGAGACCCAGTACTTC
-	-	TRBV10-3	TRBJ2-7	CAIAQRQIISYEQYF	TGTGCCATCGCCCAAAGGCAGATAATCTCCTACGAGCAGTACTTC
TRBD2	many	TRBV20-1	TRBJ2-5	CSARTSGGVTQYF	TGCAGTGCTAGGACTAGCGGGGGAGTGACCCAGTACTTC
-	-	TRBV7-2	TRBJ1-1	CASRLTESPQAFF	TGTGCCAGCAGACTAACAGAGTCCCCCCAAGCTTTCTTT
-	-	TRBV20-1	TRBJ2-2	CSASRGASTGELFF	TGCAGTGCCTCTCGGGGGGCGAGCACCGGGGAGCTGTTTTTT
TRBD1	many	TRBV10-1	TRBJ1-5	CASTPGQGYQPQHF	TGCGCCAGTACTCCGGGACAGGGATATCAGCCCCAGCATTTT
-	few	TRBV10-3	TRBJ1-5	CAISEPGDVSNQPQHF	TGTGCCATCAGTGAGCCAGGGGACGTGAGCAATCAGCCCCAGCATTTT
-	many	TRBV27	TRBJ2-2	CASSSERELFF	TGTGCCAGCAGTTCGGAAAGGGAGCTGTTTTTT
-	-	TRBV11-2	TRBJ2-7	CASTNRARYEQYF	TGTGCCAGCACCAACAGGGCACGCTACGAGCAGTACTTC
-	many	TRBV6-5	TRBJ1-1	CASSVGPRGNTEAFF	TGTGCCAGCAGCGTGGGACCGCGGGGGAACACTGAAGCTTTCTTT
-	many	TRBV18	TRBJ2-5	CASSPSSLETQYF	TGTGCCAGCTCACCTTCCAGTTTAGAGACCCAGTACTTC
TRBD1	many	TRBV6-5	TRBJ2-4	CASSYTGTAKNIQYF	TGTGCCAGCAGTTACACGGGGACAGCGAAAAACATTCAGTACTTC
TRBD2	many	TRBV20-1	TRBJ2-5	CSARDPGLAGGQETQYF	TGCAGTGCTAGAGATCCCGGACTAGCGGGGGGTCAAGAGACCCAGTACTTC
-	many	TRBV11-2	TRBJ1-6	CASSLSRGLFARGDYNSPLHF	TGTGCCAGCAGCTTATCCCGAGGGCTCTTCGCTAGGGGAGATTATAATTCACCCCTCCACTTT
TRBD1	many	TRBV7-2	TRBJ1-2	CASSSNGQGADGYTF	TGTGCCAGCAGCTCGAATGGACAGGGGGCTGATGGCTACACCTTC
TRBD1	many	TRBV12-3/TRBV12-4	TRBJ2-2	CASSFIQGAGGELFF	TGTGCCAGCAGTTTCATCCAGGGGGCCGGCGGGGAGCTGTTTTTT